Listed here is a single TCR beta chain. Its antigen is as yet unknown. The read gets to within 3 residues of the CDR3 end, and the germline J gene fills in the rest. The data were obtained in a study of T cells in women clearing cervical HPV infection. The overall study: Controls were women whose single incident HPV16 infection cleared within 12 months without precancer or cancer. Case blood was drawn when the lesion was first found; control blood after infection became undetectable.

Study findings and constraints: Combining TCR richness with V gene abundances gave approximately 0.8 AUC.

Dot-blot hybridization genotyped cervical HPV amplified with MY09/MY11 PCR. This CDR3 has 14 amino acids. Per germline, CDR1 SGHVS and CDR2 FNYEAQ. Generated by immunoSEQ multiplex PCR, the TCRdb table keeps only in-frame clones and is missing some. The sample's table shows under 50,000 clones. The genes are TRBV7-6 and TRBJ1-2, with D maybe TRBD1 (6 bases). This clonotype was sampled from a woman aged 18 to 75 with a cervical HPV16 infection that either progressed to CIN3+ or cleared (not recorded which). The sample was blood buffy coat. CDR3 DNA, as far as it was read: TGTGCCAGCAGCTCCACAGGGCATGTCAACGAC. Its protein product is CASSSTGHVND. The full CDR3 reads CASSSTGHVNDYTF.